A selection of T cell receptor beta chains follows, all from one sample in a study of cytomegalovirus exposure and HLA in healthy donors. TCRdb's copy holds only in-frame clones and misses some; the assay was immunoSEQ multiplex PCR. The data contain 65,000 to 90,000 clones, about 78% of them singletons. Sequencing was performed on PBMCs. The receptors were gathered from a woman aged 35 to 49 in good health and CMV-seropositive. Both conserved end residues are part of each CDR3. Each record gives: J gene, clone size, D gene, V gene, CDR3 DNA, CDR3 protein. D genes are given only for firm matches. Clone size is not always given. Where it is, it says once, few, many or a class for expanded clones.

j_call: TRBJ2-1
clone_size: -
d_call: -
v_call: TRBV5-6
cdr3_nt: TGTGCCAGCAGCCCTGGACAGTTAAGCTCCTACAATGAGCAGTTCTTC
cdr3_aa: CASSPGQLSSYNEQFF

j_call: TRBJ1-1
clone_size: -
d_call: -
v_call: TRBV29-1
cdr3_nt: TGCAGCGTCCGACAGTTCATGAACACTGAAGCTTTCTTT
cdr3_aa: CSVRQFMNTEAFF

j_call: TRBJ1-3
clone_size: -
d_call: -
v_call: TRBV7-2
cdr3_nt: TGTGCCAGCAGCCCGCGGGACCTCTCTGGAAACACCATATATTTT
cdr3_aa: CASSPRDLSGNTIYF

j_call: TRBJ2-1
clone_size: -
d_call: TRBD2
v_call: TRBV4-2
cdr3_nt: TGTGCCAGCAGCCAAGGGGGGGGAGGGAACAATGAGCAGTTCTTC
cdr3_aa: CASSQGGGGNNEQFF

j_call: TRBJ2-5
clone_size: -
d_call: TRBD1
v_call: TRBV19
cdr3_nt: TGTGCCAGTAGCACCCTAGGGACAGACCAAGAGACCCAGTACTTC
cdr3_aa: CASSTLGTDQETQYF

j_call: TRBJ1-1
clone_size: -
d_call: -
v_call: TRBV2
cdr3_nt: TGTGCCAGCATCGACGACAGGATGGGAGCTGAAGCTTTCTTT
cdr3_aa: CASIDDRMGAEAFF

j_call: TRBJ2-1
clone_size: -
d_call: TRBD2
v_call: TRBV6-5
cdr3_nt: TGTGCCAGCAAACGCGGGGGGGACTACAACGAGCAGTTCTTC
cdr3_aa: CASKRGGDYNEQFF

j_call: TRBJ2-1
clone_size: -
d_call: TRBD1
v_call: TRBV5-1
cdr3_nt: TGCGCCAGCAGCCCCGGACAGGGACCCTACAATGAGCAGTTCTTC
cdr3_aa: CASSPGQGPYNEQFF

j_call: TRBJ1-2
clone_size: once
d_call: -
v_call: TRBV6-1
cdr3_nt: TGTGCCAGCAGTGAATGGGGGACAACTAACTATGGCTACACCTTC
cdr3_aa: CASSEWGTTNYGYTF

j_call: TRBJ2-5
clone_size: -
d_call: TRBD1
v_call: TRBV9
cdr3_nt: TGTGCCAGCAGCGCGGGACAGCTCCCGGGAAAAGAGACCCAGTACTTC
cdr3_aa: CASSAGQLPGKETQYF

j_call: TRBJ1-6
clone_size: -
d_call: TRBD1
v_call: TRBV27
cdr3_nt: TGTGCCAGCACCGACGACAGGGGAGGTTCACCCCTCCACTTT
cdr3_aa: CASTDDRGGSPLHF

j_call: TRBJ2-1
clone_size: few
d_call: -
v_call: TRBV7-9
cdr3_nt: TGTGCCAGCCTCCGCCCCCGGGGCAATGAGCAGTTCTTC
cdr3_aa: CASLRPRGNEQFF

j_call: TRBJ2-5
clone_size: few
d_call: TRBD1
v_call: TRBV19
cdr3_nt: TGTGCCAGTAATCCGGGACAGGGGTCCCAGTACTTC
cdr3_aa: CASNPGQGSQYF

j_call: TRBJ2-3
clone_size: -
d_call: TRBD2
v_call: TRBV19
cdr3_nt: TGTGCCAGTAATGGACCGGGACTAGCGGGGGCCCACCCTAGCACAGATACGCAGTATTTT
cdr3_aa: CASNGPGLAGAHPSTDTQYF

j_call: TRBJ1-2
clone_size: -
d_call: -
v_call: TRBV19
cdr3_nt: TGTGCCAGTAGTATAACAAGTTACTATGGCTACACCTTC
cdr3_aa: CASSITSYYGYTF

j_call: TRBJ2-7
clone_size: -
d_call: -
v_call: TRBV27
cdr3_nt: TGTGCCAGCAGCCGCGACTACGATCCATCCTACGAGCAGTACTTC
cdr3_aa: CASSRDYDPSYEQYF

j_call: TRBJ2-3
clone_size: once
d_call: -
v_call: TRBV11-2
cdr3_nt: TGTGCCAGTAGCTTAGGGGAGTTCGTGGGCACAGATACGCAGTATTTT
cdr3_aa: CASSLGEFVGTDTQYF

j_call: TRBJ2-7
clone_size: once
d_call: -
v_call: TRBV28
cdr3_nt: TGTGCCAGCAGCCCTCACGGACAGTCCTACGAGCAGTACTTC
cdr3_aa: CASSPHGQSYEQYF

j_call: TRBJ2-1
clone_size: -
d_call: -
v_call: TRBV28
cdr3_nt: TGTGCCAGCAGCCCTTCGGGGGGCGATGAGCAGTTCTTC
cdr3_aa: CASSPSGGDEQFF

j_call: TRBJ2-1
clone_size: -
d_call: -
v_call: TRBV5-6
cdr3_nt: TGTGCCAGCAGCCATACTAGCTCCTATGAGCAGTTCTTC
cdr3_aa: CASSHTSSYEQFF

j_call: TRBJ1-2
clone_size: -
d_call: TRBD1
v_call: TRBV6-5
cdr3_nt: TGTGCCAGCAGTTACACGATGACAGGGAACTATGGCTACACCTTC
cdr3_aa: CASSYTMTGNYGYTF

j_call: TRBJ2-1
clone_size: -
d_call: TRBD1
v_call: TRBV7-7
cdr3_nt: TGTGCCAGCAGCTCCGGACAGGGTGGGAATGAGCAGTTCTTC
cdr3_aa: CASSSGQGGNEQFF

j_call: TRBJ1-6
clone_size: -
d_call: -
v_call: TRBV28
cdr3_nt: TGTGCCAGCACCCTTGGGAGGCAGTTTAATTCACCCCTCCACTTT
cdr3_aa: CASTLGRQFNSPLHF

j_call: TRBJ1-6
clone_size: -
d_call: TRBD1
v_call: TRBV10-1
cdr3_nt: TGCGCCAGCAGTGAAATCCGGGACAGGCTTTTTCCCCTCCACTTT
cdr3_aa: CASSEIRDRLFPLHF

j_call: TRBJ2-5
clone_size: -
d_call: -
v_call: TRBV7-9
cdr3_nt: TGTGCCAGCAGCTCGGCTATGGGGGCCGGGACCCAGTACTTC
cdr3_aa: CASSSAMGAGTQYF

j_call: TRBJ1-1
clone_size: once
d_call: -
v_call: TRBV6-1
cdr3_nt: TGTGCCAGCAGACTACGGGAAGCTTTCTTT
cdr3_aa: CASRLREAFF

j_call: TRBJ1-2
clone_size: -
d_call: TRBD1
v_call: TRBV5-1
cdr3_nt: TGCGCCAGCAGGAATACCGGGACAGGCCACTATGGCTACACCTTC
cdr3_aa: CASRNTGTGHYGYTF

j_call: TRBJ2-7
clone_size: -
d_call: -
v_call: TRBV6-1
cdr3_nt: TGTGCCAGCAGTGAATGGGGGACAACCGAGCAGTACTTC
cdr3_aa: CASSEWGTTEQYF

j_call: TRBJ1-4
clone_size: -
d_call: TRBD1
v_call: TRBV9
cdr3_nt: TGTGCCAGCAGCCCCTGGACAGGGGGAAATGAAAAACTGTTTTTT
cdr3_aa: CASSPWTGGNEKLFF

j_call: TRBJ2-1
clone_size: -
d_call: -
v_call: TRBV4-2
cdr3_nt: TGTGCCAGCAGCCAAGATTTGAGCAATGAGCAGTTCTTC
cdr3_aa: CASSQDLSNEQFF

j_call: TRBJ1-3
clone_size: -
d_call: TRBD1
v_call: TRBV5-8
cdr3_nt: TGTGCCAGCAGCTTGGGACAGGGGGCCGGAAACACCATATATTTT
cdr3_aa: CASSLGQGAGNTIYF

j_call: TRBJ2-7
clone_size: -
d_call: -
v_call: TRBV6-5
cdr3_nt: TGTGCCAGCAGTTACGTTATATCTGGCGGGGTGGGCGAGCAGTACTTC
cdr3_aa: CASSYVISGGVGEQYF

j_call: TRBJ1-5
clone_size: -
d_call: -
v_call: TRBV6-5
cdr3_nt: TGTGCCAGCAGTGGACAGAACAATCAGCCCCAGCATTTT
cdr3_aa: CASSGQNNQPQHF

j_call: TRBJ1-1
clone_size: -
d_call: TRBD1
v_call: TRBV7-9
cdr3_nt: TGTGCCAGCAGCGAGGGACAGGGGATGAGTACTGAAGCTTTCTTT
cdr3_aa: CASSEGQGMSTEAFF

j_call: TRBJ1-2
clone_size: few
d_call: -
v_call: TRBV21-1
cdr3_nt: TGTGCCAGCAGCAAGACAGGGGGCTATGGCTACACCTTC
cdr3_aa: CASSKTGGYGYTF

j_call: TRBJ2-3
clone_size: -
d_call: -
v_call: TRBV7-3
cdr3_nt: TGTGCCAGCAGCCCCTGGGGAGGAGATACGCAGTATTTT
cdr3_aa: CASSPWGGDTQYF